The source of this T cell receptor beta chain is a study of blood T cell repertoires in COVID-19. In the study overall: The origin of the acute and convalescent COVID-19 samples was the United States, Italy and Spain. In each case, the material was cDNA or gDNA derived from T cells, B-cell-depleted T cells, or PBMCs.

The assay was immunoSEQ multiplex PCR, and TCRdb's table has in-frame clones only and misses some. The sample gives roughly 60,000 clones, around 83% of which show up once; approximately 3.6% is in the top ten. This CDR3 contains 18 residues. V trimming: 3 bases; J trimming: 3 bases; junction bases outside the gene matches: 15. Germline lookup yields CDR1 SGHRS and CDR2 YFSETQ. The V gene is TRBV5-1, the J gene TRBJ2-7; 10 bases line up with TRBD1. Source material: peripheral blood. This TCR came from a woman aged 80 or over with acute or convalescent COVID-19. The CDR3 loop reads CASSSLGTGAFVGYEQYF. The CDR3, as DNA: TGCGCCAGCAGCTCGCTAGGGACAGGGGCTTTTGTTGGCTACGAGCAGTACTTC.